This entry lists 17 T cell receptor beta chains sequenced from one sample in a study of CD8 T cells in Susac syndrome. The authors reverse transcribed roughly 0.5 to 1 ug RNA with random hexamers. One entry per CDR3 protein results from TCRdb running MiXCR on the immunoSEQ multiplex PCR reads. The sample consists of 150,000 to 180,000 distinct CDR3 sequences, about 95% of them appearing once. Sequenced material: CD8+ T cells from PBMCs. Every receptor here comes from a human donor with multiple sclerosis.

The genes are TRBV2 and TRBJ1-2; 10 bases map to TRBD1. Germline V gene lookup returns CDR1 SNHLY and CDR2 FYNNEI. CDR3 length: 14 amino acids. V dropped 4 bases and J dropped 8; count of bases not matched to a gene: 7. The chain's CDR3 is CASSVYGQGDGYTF. In DNA, the CDR3 is TGTGCCAGCAGTGTTTATGGACAGGGGGACGGCTACACCTTC.

This chain joins TRBV30 and TRBJ2-1; 7 bases align to TRBD1. With V trimmed by 4 bases and J by 4 bases, 1 base remained unmatched. The CDR3 has 12 amino acids. CDR1 is GTSNPN, CDR2 SVGIG, per germline (reference sequence). CDR3 region: CAWTGGYNEQFF. The CDR3 DNA reads as TGTGCCTGGACAGGGGGATACAATGAGCAGTTCTTC.

This clonotype was counted only a few times. The genes are TRBV7-3 and TRBJ1-1; 7 bases align to TRBD1. In germline, CDR1 is SGHTA, CDR2 FQGTGA. The CDR3 is 18 amino acids. V lost 5 bases, J lost 1 base, and 16 bases stayed unmatched. In nucleotides, the CDR3 is TGTGCCAGCAGCCCGCCGGACAGGACTAGGAGCCCGAACACTGAAGCTTTCTTT. Amino acids: CASSPPDRTRSPNTEAFF. The variable domain in full, completed from reference TRBV7-3 and TRBJ1-1, reads GAGVSQTPSNKVTEKGKYVELRCDPISGHTALYWYRQSLGQGPEFLIYFQGTGAADDSGLPNDRFFAVRPEGSVSTLKIQRTERGDSAVYLCASSPPDRTRSPNTEAFFGQGTRLTVV.

V gene TRBV3-1 combines with J gene TRBJ2-3, with D perhaps matching TRBD2 (7 bases). Trimming pared 1 base from V and 1 base from J, leaving 9 bases between. Germline lookup yields CDR1 LGHDT and CDR2 YNNKEL (reference sequence). CDR3 length: 15 amino acids. The CDR3 DNA sequence: TGTGCCAGCAGCCAAGTGCGGGGGCGCACAGATACGCAGTATTTT. Translation gives CASSQVRGRTDTQYF.

This rearrangement joins TRBV14 to TRBJ1-2, with a weak D call TRBD1 (5 bases). The CDR3 extends over 15 amino acids. V gave up 0 bases and J gave up 3 bases, with 11 bases separating them. Germline V lookup: CDR1 SGHDN, CDR2 FVKESK. The CDR3 nucleotides read TGTGCCAGCAGCCAAGACGCTAAGGGGCACTATGGCTACACCTTC. Protein sequence: CASSQDAKGHYGYTF.

Remarks on this clonotype: Mismatch with germline at one junction end may stem from a read error. The CDR3 spells CASILGGQGAWEQFF. CDR3 bases: TGTGCCAGCATCTTAGGGGGACAGGGGGCGTGGGAGCAGTTCTTC. The chain joins TRBV7-9 to TRBJ2-1; 12 nucleotides align to TRBD1. The CDR3 covers 15 residues. Germline CDR1 SEHNR, CDR2 FQNEAQ (reference sequence). The variable domain in full, completed from reference TRBV7-9 and TRBJ2-1, reads DTGVSQNPRHKITKRGQNVTFRCDPISEHNRLYWYRQTLGQGPEFLTYFQNEAQLEKSRLLSDRFSAERPKGSFSTLEIQRTEQGDSAMYLCASILGGQGAWEQFFGPGTRLTVL.

The genes are TRBV9 and TRBJ2-5; no clear D gene. Per the germline V gene, CDR1 is SGDLS and CDR2 is YYNGEE. Trimming shortened V by 3 bases and J by 0 bases, and 3 bases separated the two germline ends. The CDR3 has 12 amino acids. The CDR3 region has the DNA TGTGCCAGCAGCGGCTACCAAGAGACCCAGTACTTC. This encodes CASSGYQETQYF. Using reference TRBV9 and TRBJ2-5 for the parts outside the CDR3, the full variable domain is DSGVTQTPKHLITATGQRVTLRCSPRSGDLSVYWYQQSLDQGLQFLIQYYNGEERAKGNILERFSAQQFPDLHSELNLSSLELGDSALYFCASSGYQETQYFGPGTRLLVL.

The chain combines TRBV7-9 with TRBJ2-7; the D is unclear. Trimming cost V 5 bases and J 3 bases, with 11 bases left between them. CDR1 is SEHNR and CDR2 is FQNEAQ in the germline V gene (reference sequence). The CDR3 is 13 amino acids. The CDR3 sequence is CASSPQTNYEQYF. The CDR3 DNA reads TGTGCCAGCAGCCCCCAAACGAACTACGAGCAGTACTTC.

The chain is built from TRBV13 and TRBJ2-6, with 8 bases matching TRBD1. Germline trimming cut 3 bases from V and 13 bases from J; bases unmatched to any gene: 2. Germline lookup yields CDR1 PRHDT and CDR2 FYEKMQ (reference sequence). This CDR3 has 12 amino acids. CDR3 DNA: TGTGCCAGCAGCTTGGACAGGGAGGTCCTGACTTTC. Translating it yields CASSLDREVLTF. The complete variable domain, with remaining parts taken from reference TRBV13 and TRBJ2-6, reads AAGVIQSPRHLIKEKRETATLKCYPIPRHDTVYWYQQGPGQDPQFLISFYEKMQSDKGSIPDRFSAQQFSDYHSELNMSSLELGDSALYFCASSLDREVLTFGAGSRLTVL.

The rearrangement links TRBV2 to TRBJ1-1, with D possibly being TRBD1 (6 bases). The length of the CDR3 is 16 residues. V was shortened by 1 base and J by 0 bases, with 12 bases between the two germline ends. Germline-derived CDR1 and CDR2 are SNHLY and FYNNEI. CDR3 nucleotides: TGTGCCAGCAGTGAAGTCCTGGGGGCAATGAACACTGAAGCTTTCTTT. Translated: CASSEVLGAMNTEAFF.

This clonotype came up once. The rearrangement uses TRBV25-1 and TRBJ2-5, with TRBD2 matching over 7 bases. The germline V gene has CDR1 MGHDK and CDR2 SYGVNS. J was trimmed by 2 bases and V by 6 bases; bases with no gene match: 12. The CDR3 is made up of 16 amino acids. The CDR3: CASSLVVGGVQETQYF. The CDR3 DNA reads TGTGCCAGCAGCCTAGTCGTGGGGGGGGTTCAAGAGACCCAGTACTTC.

This clonotype was seen only once. The chain links TRBV5-4 to TRBJ2-1; D possibly uses TRBD1 or TRBD2 (6 bases each). CDR1 and CDR2 from the germline V gene are SGHNT and YYREEE (reference sequence). Trimming cost V 0 bases and J 8 bases, with 12 bases left between them. The CDR3 runs 14 residues. The CDR3 is CASSLVPGAYEQFF. The CDR3 nucleotides are TGTGCCAGCAGCTTGGTTCCGGGGGCCTATGAGCAGTTCTTC.

The CDR3 reads CASSQDEDEQFF. CDR3 DNA sequence: TGCGCCAGCAGCCAAGATGAGGATGAGCAGTTCTTC. This sequence joins TRBV4-1 and TRBJ2-1; D call uncertain. The CDR3 is made up of 12 amino acids. The germline CDR1 and CDR2 sequences are MGHRA and YSYEKL. V dropped 0 bases and J dropped 8 bases, with 5 bases sitting between them.

The chain carries TRBV6-5 and TRBJ1-1; TRBD1 matches 8 bases. The J segment lost 7 bases and the V segment lost 5 bases, leaving 9 bases of the junction unmatched. The CDR3 runs to 14 residues. Germline CDR1 MNHEY, CDR2 SVGAGI. CDR3 protein: CASSDRTGYNEAFF. The CDR3 DNA is TGTGCCAGCAGTGATCGGACAGGGTACAATGAAGCTTTCTTT.

This sequence joins TRBV14 and TRBJ1-2; 8 bases align to TRBD1. Trimming at V came to 6 bases and at J to 3 bases, leaving 6 bases not matched to a gene. Germline loops: CDR1 SGHDN, CDR2 FVKESK. The CDR3 has 14 residues. The CDR3 DNA sequence: TGTGCCAGCAGACCGACAGGGGAGGACTATGGCTACACCTTC. It specifies CASRPTGEDYGYTF.

The rearrangement links TRBV13 to TRBJ2-7; D unresolved. From germline, CDR1 is PRHDT and CDR2 FYEKMQ (reference sequence). The CDR3 is made up of 14 amino acids. The V gene lost 3 bases and the J gene lost 2 bases, with 11 bases spanning the gap. DNA of the CDR3: TGTGCCAGCAGCTTTCTGAGTTCTACCTACGAGCAGTACTTC. This sequence encodes CASSFLSSTYEQYF.

J is TRBJ1-1 and V is TRBV6-5; no firm D call. This CDR3 region has 12 residues. Trimming stripped 6 bases from V and 7 bases from J, with 12 bases between. Germline assignment: CDR1 MNHEY and CDR2 SVGAGI. The DNA of the CDR3 is TGTGCCAGCAGCCCCGGGAGATTTGAAGCTTTCTTT. This sequence encodes CASSPGRFEAFF.